A selection of T cell receptor beta chains follows, all from one sample in a study of CD8 T cells in ankylosing spondylitis. TCRdb ran MiXCR on the 5' RACE reads and lists one entry per CDR3 protein. Among some 840,000 distinct CDR3 sequences listed, around 11% were seen once. Material: blood, either unsorted or a sorted T cell fraction (not recorded which). The source of these receptors is a male donor with ankylosing spondylitis. Both conserved end residues are part of each CDR3. A D gene is named only where the DNA matches it firmly. A clone size is listed for some rows: how often the clone was seen (once, few, many), or a class if it is expanded.

J gene,clone size,V gene,D gene,CDR3 protein,CDR3 DNA
TRBJ2-1,many,TRBV18,NA,CASSPPGREQFF,TGTGCCAGCTCACCACCGGGACGTGAGCAGTTCTTC
TRBJ2-3,NA,TRBV27,TRBD2,CASSTRGLAGGPDTQYF,TGTGCCAGCAGTACCCGTGGACTAGCGGGAGGACCAGATACGCAGTATTTT
TRBJ2-7,few,TRBV6-2/TRBV6-3,NA,CASSYRGAVYEQYF,TGTGCCAGCAGTTACAGGGGCGCCGTCTACGAGCAGTACTTC
TRBJ2-4,NA,TRBV6-6,NA,CASRGDGRNIQYF,TGTGCCAGCAGGGGGGACGGAAGAAACATTCAGTACTTC
TRBJ2-2,NA,TRBV3-1,NA,CASSQGSVNTGELFF,TGTGCCAGCAGCCAAGGGAGTGTGAACACCGGGGAGCTGTTTTTT
TRBJ2-5,NA,TRBV6-2/TRBV6-3,TRBD1,CASTLPSGQGVLETQYF,TGTGCCAGCACCCTACCTTCCGGACAGGGGGTTCTGGAGACCCAGTACTTC
TRBJ2-1,many,TRBV29-1,NA,CSASTSLSSEQFF,TGCAGCGCATCAACTAGCCTATCGAGTGAGCAGTTCTTC
TRBJ2-5,NA,TRBV18,NA,CASSPGNKETQYF,TGTGCCAGCTCACCGGGGAATAAAGAGACCCAGTACTTC
TRBJ2-7,few,TRBV7-2,NA,CASTFWGGSEQYF,TGTGCCAGCACCTTCTGGGGTGGGTCCGAGCAGTACTTC
TRBJ2-3,many,TRBV29-1,NA,CSVVGGPGGWTDTQYF,TGCAGCGTTGTGGGAGGCCCCGGGGGATGGACAGATACGCAGTATTTT
TRBJ2-3,NA,TRBV20-1,TRBD1,CSALGQGAGDTQYF,TGCAGTGCTTTGGGACAGGGGGCAGGAGATACGCAGTATTTT
TRBJ2-5,many,TRBV20-1,NA,CSASRGRQETQYF,TGCAGTGCTAGTAGGGGCAGGCAAGAGACCCAGTACTTC
TRBJ1-1,few,TRBV4-1,NA,CASSRRTVMNTEAFF,TGCGCCAGCAGCCGTCGGACGGTGATGAACACTGAAGCTTTCTTT
TRBJ2-3,NA,TRBV19,TRBD2,CASKTSSGTDTQYF,TGTGCCAGTAAGACTAGCTCGGGCACAGATACGCAGTATTTT
TRBJ2-5,many,TRBV29-1,NA,CSASRGGAEETQYF,TGCAGCGCCTCTCGAGGGGGGGCCGAAGAGACCCAGTACTTC
TRBJ2-4,few,TRBV4-3,NA,CASSQEQGVQYF,TGCGCCAGCAGCCAAGAACAGGGTGTTCAGTACTTC
TRBJ1-1,many,TRBV6-5,TRBD1,CASSYSGTGWSATEAFF,TGTGCCAGCAGTTACTCAGGGACAGGGTGGTCGGCCACTGAAGCTTTCTTT
TRBJ1-1,many,TRBV4-2,TRBD1,CASSQDYRGDTEAFF,TGTGCCAGCAGCCAAGATTACAGGGGGGACACTGAAGCTTTCTTT
TRBJ2-1,few,TRBV29-1,NA,CSVEDPGARSYNEQFF,TGCAGCGTTGAAGATCCAGGGGCTAGGTCCTACAATGAGCAGTTCTTC
TRBJ2-3,NA,TRBV5-1,NA,CASSLRDLGTQYF,TGCGCCAGCAGCCTAAGGGACTTGGGTACGCAGTATTTT
TRBJ1-1,many,TRBV18,NA,CASSPTAANTEAFF,TGTGCCAGCTCACCGACCGCTGCGAACACTGAAGCTTTCTTT
TRBJ2-7,few,TRBV10-1,TRBD1,CASSENLGTGTYEQYF,TGCGCCAGCAGTGAGAATTTAGGGACAGGGACCTACGAGCAGTACTTC
TRBJ2-3,few,TRBV7-2,NA,CASSPSLYTDTQYF,TGTGCCAGCAGCCCGAGTCTCTACACAGATACGCAGTATTTT
TRBJ2-3,few,TRBV20-1,NA,CSARDIKKGSTDTQYF,TGCAGTGCTAGAGATATCAAAAAAGGGAGCACAGATACGCAGTATTTT
TRBJ1-1,NA,TRBV5-1,NA,CASSTRTVDTEAFF,TGCGCCAGCAGCACAAGGACGGTAGACACTGAAGCTTTCTTT
TRBJ1-5,NA,TRBV4-1,NA,CASSQDRVGFWGNQPQHF,TGCGCCAGCAGCCAAGATCGAGTAGGGTTTTGGGGCAATCAGCCCCAGCATTTT
TRBJ2-7,few,TRBV28,TRBD2,CASSIPLGGSGGSYEQYF,TGTGCCAGCAGTATCCCCCTCGGAGGAAGCGGGGGCTCCTACGAGCAGTACTTC
TRBJ1-6,few,TRBV6-1,NA,CASSQGRGRYNSPLHF,TGTGCCAGCAGTCAAGGACGGGGGCGTTATAATTCACCCCTCCACTTT
TRBJ1-1,NA,TRBV10-3,NA,CAISEIGKGAFF,TGTGCCATCAGTGAGATCGGCAAGGGAGCTTTCTTT
TRBJ2-1,many,TRBV20-1,TRBD1,CSAGTDRYNEQFF,TGCAGTGCTGGGACAGACCGATACAATGAGCAGTTCTTC
TRBJ2-5,few,TRBV7-9,TRBD1,CASSFVGQGEETQYF,TGTGCCAGCAGCTTTGTGGGACAGGGGGAAGAGACCCAGTACTTC
TRBJ1-1,NA,TRBV6-5,NA,CASSYWSNTEAFF,TGTGCCAGCAGTTATTGGTCGAACACTGAAGCTTTCTTT
TRBJ1-5,many,TRBV6-2/TRBV6-3,NA,CASSQRDNQPQHF,TGTGCCAGCAGCCAGCGGGACAATCAGCCCCAGCATTTT
TRBJ1-2,many,TRBV4-3,TRBD1,CASSQETSRTGDYGYTF,TGCGCCAGCAGCCAAGAGACGAGTCGGACAGGAGACTATGGCTACACCTTC
TRBJ2-7,many,TRBV29-1,TRBD2,CSVLTSGRRYEQYF,TGCAGCGTGTTGACTAGCGGGAGGCGCTACGAGCAGTACTTC
TRBJ2-7,few,TRBV7-2,NA,CASSLARAVSEQYF,TGTGCCAGCAGCTTAGCCAGGGCCGTGAGTGAGCAGTACTTC
TRBJ1-1,many,TRBV29-1,NA,CSGLGSAEAFF,TGCAGCGGCTTGGGGTCTGCTGAAGCTTTCTTT
TRBJ2-3,NA,TRBV20-1,NA,CSARQKGTDTQYF,TGCAGTGCTAGACAAAAGGGCACAGATACGCAGTATTTT
TRBJ2-2,NA,TRBV12-3/TRBV12-4,NA,CASTRVNTGELFF,TGTGCCAGCACCAGAGTAAACACCGGGGAGCTGTTTTTT
TRBJ2-5,many,TRBV7-2,NA,CASSLVGTGTQYF,TGTGCCAGCAGCTTAGTGGGAACCGGGACCCAGTACTTC
TRBJ2-5,few,TRBV25-1,NA,CASGAGAEGETQYF,TGTGCCAGCGGGGCAGGGGCCGAAGGGGAGACCCAGTACTTC
TRBJ2-7,NA,TRBV20-1,NA,CSARAPTGLNEQYF,TGCAGTGCTAGAGCCCCCACGGGATTGAACGAGCAGTACTTC
TRBJ2-7,NA,TRBV7-3,TRBD2,CASSQSGGPPYEQYF,TGTGCCAGCAGCCAGAGCGGGGGGCCGCCCTACGAGCAGTACTTC
TRBJ2-4,NA,TRBV20-1,NA,CSATSIGAKNIQYF,TGCAGTGCTACCAGTATCGGGGCCAAAAACATTCAGTACTTC
TRBJ1-1,many,TRBV20-1,NA,CSSPAGRNTEAFF,TGCAGTTCTCCAGCGGGCCGGAACACTGAAGCTTTCTTT
TRBJ2-7,few,TRBV20-1,NA,CSARENFYEQYF,TGCAGTGCTAGAGAGAATTTCTACGAGCAGTACTTC
TRBJ1-1,few,TRBV20-1,TRBD1,CSARRALGTGAFF,TGCAGTGCTAGAAGGGCATTGGGGACAGGGGCTTTCTTT
TRBJ2-3,NA,TRBV6-2/TRBV6-3,TRBD2,CASSYSIRLAGPDTQYF,TGTGCCAGCAGTTACTCGATTCGACTAGCGGGGCCGGATACGCAGTATTTT
TRBJ1-2,many,TRBV10-3,TRBD1,CAISQLGAGGEEDYGYTF,TGTGCCATCAGTCAGCTCGGGGCAGGGGGCGAGGAGGACTATGGCTACACCTTC
TRBJ1-1,NA,TRBV5-6,NA,CASSLLRGGTEAFF,TGTGCCAGCAGCTTGCTACGGGGTGGGACTGAAGCTTTCTTT